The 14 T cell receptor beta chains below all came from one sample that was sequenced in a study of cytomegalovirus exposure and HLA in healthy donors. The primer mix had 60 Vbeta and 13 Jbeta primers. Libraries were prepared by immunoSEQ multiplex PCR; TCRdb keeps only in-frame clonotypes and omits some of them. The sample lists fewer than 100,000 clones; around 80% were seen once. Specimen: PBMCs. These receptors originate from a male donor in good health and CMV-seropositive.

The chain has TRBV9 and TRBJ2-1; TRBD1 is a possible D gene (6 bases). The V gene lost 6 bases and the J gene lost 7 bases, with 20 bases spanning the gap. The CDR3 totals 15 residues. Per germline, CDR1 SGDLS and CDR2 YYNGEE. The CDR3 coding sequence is TGTGCCAGCACCAAAGACGGGCAGGGGCGGAATGAGCAGTTCTTC. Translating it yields CASTKDGQGRNEQFF.

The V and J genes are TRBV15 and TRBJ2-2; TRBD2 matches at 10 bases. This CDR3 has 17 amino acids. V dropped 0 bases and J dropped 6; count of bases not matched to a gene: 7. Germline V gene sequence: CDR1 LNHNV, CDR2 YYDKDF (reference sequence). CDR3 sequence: CATSRDWLAGDPGELFF. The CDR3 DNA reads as TGTGCCACCAGCAGAGATTGGCTAGCGGGAGACCCCGGGGAGCTGTTTTTT.

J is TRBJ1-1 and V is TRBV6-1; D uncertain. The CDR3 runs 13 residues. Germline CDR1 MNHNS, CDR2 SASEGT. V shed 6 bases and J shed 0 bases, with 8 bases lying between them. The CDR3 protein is CASSRGVNTEAFF. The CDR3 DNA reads TGTGCCAGCAGCCGCGGGGTGAACACTGAAGCTTTCTTT.

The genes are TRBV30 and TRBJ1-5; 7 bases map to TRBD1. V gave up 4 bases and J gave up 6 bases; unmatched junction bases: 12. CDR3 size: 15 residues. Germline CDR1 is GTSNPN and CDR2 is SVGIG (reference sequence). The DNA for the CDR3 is TGTGCCTGGACTAAAGATGGGGCAGGGGGTCAGCCCCAGCATTTT. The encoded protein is CAWTKDGAGGQPQHF.

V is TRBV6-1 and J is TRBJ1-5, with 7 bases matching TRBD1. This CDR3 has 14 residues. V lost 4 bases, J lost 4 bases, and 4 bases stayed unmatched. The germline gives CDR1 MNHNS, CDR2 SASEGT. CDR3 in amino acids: CASSGQGPNQPQHF. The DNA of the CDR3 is TGTGCCAGCAGTGGACAGGGCCCTAATCAGCCCCAGCATTTT.

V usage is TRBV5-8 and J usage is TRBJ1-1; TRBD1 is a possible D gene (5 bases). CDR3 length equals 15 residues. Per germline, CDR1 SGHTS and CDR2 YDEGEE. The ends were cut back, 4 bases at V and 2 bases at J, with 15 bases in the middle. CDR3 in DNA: TGTGCCAGCAGCGGGGGGTCCCTGAAAAACACTGAAGCTTTCTTT. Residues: CASSGGSLKNTEAFF.

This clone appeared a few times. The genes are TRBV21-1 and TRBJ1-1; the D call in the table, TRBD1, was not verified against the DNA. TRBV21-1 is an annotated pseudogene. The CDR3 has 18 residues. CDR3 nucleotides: TGTGCCAGCACCACGAAAAGACAGGGGCAATTGGGGAGCACTGAAGCTTTCTTT. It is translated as CASTTKRQGQLGSTEAFF.

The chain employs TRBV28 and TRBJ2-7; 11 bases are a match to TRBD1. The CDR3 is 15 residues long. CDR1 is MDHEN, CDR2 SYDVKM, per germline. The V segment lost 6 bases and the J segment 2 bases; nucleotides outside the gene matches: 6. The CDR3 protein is CASRIGTGGPYEQYF. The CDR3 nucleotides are TGTGCCAGCAGGATAGGGACAGGGGGTCCCTACGAGCAGTACTTC.

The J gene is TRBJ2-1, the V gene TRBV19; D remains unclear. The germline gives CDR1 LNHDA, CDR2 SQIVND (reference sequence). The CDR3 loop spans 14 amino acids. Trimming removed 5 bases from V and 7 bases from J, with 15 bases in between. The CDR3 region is CASSPSGAWNEQFF. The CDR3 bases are TGTGCCAGTAGTCCCAGTGGAGCCTGGAATGAGCAGTTCTTC.

The CDR3 DNA follows: TGTGCCACCCTGGGACAGGGGACATCTGAAGCTTTCTTT. It encodes CATLGQGTSEAFF. J is TRBJ1-1 and V is TRBV7-9; 10 bases match TRBD1. Germline V gene sequence: CDR1 SEHNR, CDR2 FQNEAQ (reference sequence). With 10 bases clipped from V and 6 bases from J, the junction kept 8 bases outside the gene matches. CDR3 length equals 13 residues.

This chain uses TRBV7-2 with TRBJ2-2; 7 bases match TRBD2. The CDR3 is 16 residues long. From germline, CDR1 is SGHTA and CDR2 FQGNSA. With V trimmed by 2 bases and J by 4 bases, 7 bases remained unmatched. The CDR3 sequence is CASSLQAGESTGELFF. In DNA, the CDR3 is TGTGCCAGCAGCTTACAGGCGGGAGAATCCACCGGGGAGCTGTTTTTT.

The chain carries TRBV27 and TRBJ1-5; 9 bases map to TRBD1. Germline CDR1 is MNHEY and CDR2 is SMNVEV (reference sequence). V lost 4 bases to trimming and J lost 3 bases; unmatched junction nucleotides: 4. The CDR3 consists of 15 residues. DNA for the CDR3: TGTGCCAGCAGTTCCTGGGACAGGGCCAATCAGCCCCAGCATTTT. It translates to CASSSWDRANQPQHF.

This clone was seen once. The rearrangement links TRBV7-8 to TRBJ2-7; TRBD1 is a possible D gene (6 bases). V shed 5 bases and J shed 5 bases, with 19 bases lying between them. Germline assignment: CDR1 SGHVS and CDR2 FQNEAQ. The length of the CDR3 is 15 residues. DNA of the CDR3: TGTGCCAGCAGCACGCCCCAGGGGTACTTCCACGAGCAGTACTTC. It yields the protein CASSTPQGYFHEQYF. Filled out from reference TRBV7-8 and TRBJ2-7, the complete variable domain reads GAGVSQSPRYKVAKRGQDVALRCDPISGHVSLFWYQQALGQGPEFLTYFQNEAQLDKSGLPSDRFFAERPEGSVSTLKIQRTQQEDSAVYLCASSTPQGYFHEQYFGPGTRLTVT.

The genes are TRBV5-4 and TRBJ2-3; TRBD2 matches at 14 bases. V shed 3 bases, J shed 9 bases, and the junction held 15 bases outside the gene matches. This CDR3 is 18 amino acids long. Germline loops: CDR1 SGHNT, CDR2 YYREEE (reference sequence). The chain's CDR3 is CASSSRDRGLAGAKTQYF. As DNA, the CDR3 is TGTGCCAGCAGCTCCCGGGACAGGGGACTAGCGGGAGCCAAAACGCAGTATTTT.